The 9 T cell receptor beta chains below all came from one sample that was sequenced in a study of cytomegalovirus exposure and HLA in healthy donors. PCR employed 60 Vbeta and 13 Jbeta primers. Measured with immunoSEQ multiplex PCR; TCRdb has only the in-frame clones, and not every one. The sample lists 130,000 to 150,000 clones, roughly 80% occurring once. Sequenced: PBMCs. The receptors stem from a female donor in good health and CMV-seronegative.

The chain employs TRBV6-1 and TRBJ2-3; 7 positions match TRBD1. This CDR3 spans 16 amino acids. Unmatched junction bases numbered 6, after V lost 1 base and J lost 2 bases. Germline V gene data show CDR1 as MNHNS and CDR2 as SASEGT. CDR3 sequence reads: CASSEERGGNTDTQYF. The CDR3 coding sequence is TGTGCCAGCAGTGAAGAGAGAGGGGGCAACACAGATACGCAGTATTTT.

The V gene is TRBV5-1, the J gene TRBJ2-1, with D maybe TRBD2 (7 bases). With 4 bases removed from V and 7 bases from J, the gap between germline ends came to 24 bases. Germline values: CDR1 SGHRS, CDR2 YFSETQ. The CDR3 totals 17 residues. CDR3 amino acids: CASSMTGGGGVENEQFF. CDR3 in DNA: TGCGCCAGCAGCATGACCGGGGGCGGGGGAGTAGAGAATGAGCAGTTCTTC.

This clone was seen only a few times. This chain uses TRBV28 with TRBJ1-2; D not resolved. Germline CDR1 reads MDHEN; CDR2 reads SYDVKM. Trimming pared 5 bases from V and 0 bases from J, leaving 16 bases between. This CDR3 region has 16 residues. CDR3 protein: CASSERLSWANYGYTF. CDR3 coding DNA: TGTGCCAGCAGTGAGCGTCTTTCATGGGCTAACTATGGCTACACCTTC.

V usage is TRBV28 and J usage is TRBJ2-2, with a possible D match to TRBD2 (7 bases). Germline CDR1 and CDR2: MDHEN and SYDVKM. The CDR3 extends over 13 amino acids. The ends were cut back, 2 bases at V and 12 bases at J, with 13 bases in the middle. The CDR3 spells CASSLNREGQLFF. The CDR3 coding sequence is TGTGCCAGCAGTTTAAACAGGGAGGGGCAGCTGTTTTTT.

The chain recombines TRBV5-1 with TRBJ2-3; D gene ambiguous. V was trimmed by 6 bases and J by 5 bases, leaving 13 bases between them. Germline V gives CDR1 SGHRS, CDR2 YFSETQ. The CDR3 is 13 amino acids. DNA of the CDR3: TGCGCCAGCAACGCGCTAGGTGGAGATACGCAGTATTTT. Its translation: CASNALGGDTQYF.

There are a few counts of this clone. The rearrangement joins TRBV5-6 to TRBJ2-7; 15 bases are shared with TRBD2. V shed 4 bases, J shed 6 bases, and the junction held 5 bases outside the gene matches. Germline CDR1 is SGHDT and CDR2 is YYEEEE. The CDR3 has 15 residues. In DNA form, the CDR3 reads TGTGCCAGCAGCCTCGGACTAGCGGGAGGGCGCGAGCAGTACTTC. Protein: CASSLGLAGGREQYF.

The chain recombines TRBV28 with TRBJ1-2; tentatively, D is TRBD1 (6 bases). CDR3 length: 13 residues. V lost 4 bases and J lost 8, with 14 bases in between. Germline V gene data show CDR1 as MDHEN and CDR2 as SYDVKM. CDR3 sequence: CASSSYRVGGYTF. CDR3 nucleotides: TGTGCCAGCAGTTCCTACAGGGTTGGCGGCTACACCTTC.

J is TRBJ2-7 and V is TRBV7-9; weak D call: TRBD2 (6 bases). The CDR3 covers 14 residues. V was trimmed by 3 bases and J by 6 bases, leaving 15 bases between them. Germline CDR1 reads SEHNR; CDR2 reads FQNEAQ (reference sequence). The CDR3 nucleotides are TGTGCCAGCAGCTTTTCACGGGAGCCTGGCGAGCAGTACTTC. It is translated as CASSFSREPGEQYF.

Only a few counts were recorded for this clone. This sequence joins TRBV6-5 and TRBJ1-1, with D maybe TRBD1 (5 bases). This CDR3 comprises 13 residues. The V end was cut by 5 bases, the J end by 4 bases, with 11 bases between. Per the germline V gene, CDR1 is MNHEY and CDR2 is SVGAGI. CDR3 nucleotides: TGTGCCAGCAGTCCCCGGAGGGGCACTGAAGCTTTCTTT. Its translation is CASSPRRGTEAFF.